The 22 T cell receptor beta chains in this list originate from one sample, sequenced in a study of blood T cells in healthy people across ages. Primers used in a second PCR of roughly 6 to 11 cycles were a sample-barcoded 5' primer and a J-beta primer mix. TCRdb passed the 5' RACE reads through MiXCR, listing each CDR3 protein once. The sample yields about 800,000 distinct CDR3 sequences, roughly 25% seen once. These data were also filed under a second study, of T cells of mothers and their children.

Input material: blood. Every receptor here comes from a boy between 5 and 17 years old in good health.

This rearrangement joins TRBV5-1 to TRBJ1-1, with a weak D call TRBD1 (5 bases). This CDR3 has 13 amino acids. The germline CDR1 and CDR2 sequences are SGHRS and YFSETQ. V lost 0 bases and J lost 5, with 8 bases in between. The CDR3 reads CASSLVGQTEAFF. In DNA form, the CDR3 reads TGCGCCAGCAGCTTGGTCGGACAAACTGAAGCTTTCTTT. The variable domain in full, completed from reference TRBV5-1 and TRBJ1-1, reads KAGVTQTPRYLIKTRGQQVTLSCSPISGHRSVSWYQQTPGQGLQFLFEYFSETQRNKGNFPGRFSGRQFSNSRSEMNVSTLELGDSALYLCASSLVGQTEAFFGQGTRLTVV.

V and J are TRBV27 and TRBJ2-7; 7 nucleotides match TRBD1. CDR3 size: 15 residues. Germline CDR1 is MNHEY and CDR2 is SMNVEV (reference sequence). V lost 11 bases, J lost 5 bases, and 18 bases stayed unmatched. The CDR3 DNA is TGTGCCTCAGGCCCCGAGGTGACAGGGTTTAACGAGCAGTACTTC. Amino acids: CASGPEVTGFNEQYF.

The J gene is TRBJ1-2, the V gene TRBV7-2; D perhaps matches TRBD1 (5 bases). The CDR3 has 15 amino acids. Germline V CDR1 and CDR2: SGHTA, FQGNSA. V lost 5 bases, J lost 4 bases, and 17 bases lay in between. CDR3 coding DNA: TGTGCCAGCAGCGTAGGGGCGGAGAATCTCTATGGCTACACCTTC. This encodes CASSVGAENLYGYTF.

This clonotype was seen a handful of times. This chain uses TRBV3-1 with TRBJ1-4; D call uncertain. The V end was cut by 4 bases, the J end by 3 bases, with 6 bases between. CDR1 and CDR2 from the germline V gene are LGHDT and YNNKEL (reference sequence). The CDR3 consists of 13 residues. The CDR3 region has the DNA TGTGCCAGCAGCCGGCGTTCTAATGAAAAACTGTTTTTT. Translation: CASSRRSNEKLFF.

A note on this clonotype: Given a much more abundant clone one base away, this may be a read error. The J gene is TRBJ2-7, the V gene TRBV20-1; D uncertain. V lost 2 bases and J lost 4, with 12 bases in between. Germline lookup yields CDR1 DFQATT and CDR2 SNEGSKA (reference sequence). CDR3 length equals 13 residues. The CDR3 DNA reads TGCAGTGCTAGAAGGCAGGTTGATTACGAGCAGTACTTC. This encodes CSARRQVDYEQYF.

This chain connects TRBV6-2 or TRBV6-3 to TRBJ1-5; tentatively, D is TRBD1 (6 bases). This CDR3 has 19 residues. Trimming pared 0 bases from V and 0 bases from J, leaving 18 bases between. CDR1 and CDR2 from the germline V gene are MNHEY and SVGEGT. This chain's CDR3 is CASSYSIGTSEYSNQPQHF. The CDR3 DNA is TGTGCCAGCAGTTACTCGATTGGGACATCCGAATATAGCAATCAGCCCCAGCATTTT.

The chain joins TRBV20-1 to TRBJ2-5; TRBD1 or TRBD2 may be the D gene (6 bases each). The CDR3 loop spans 13 amino acids. V was cut by 3 bases and J by 5 bases, with 13 bases left in between. Germline-derived CDR1 and CDR2 are DFQATT and SNEGSKA (reference sequence). The CDR3 DNA reads TGCAGTGCTAGCCTAACAGGGAGGGAGACCCAGTACTTC. Residues: CSASLTGRETQYF.

This chain links TRBV11-2 with TRBJ2-7; D unresolved. Trimming cost V 3 bases and J 7 bases, with 10 bases left between them. From germline, CDR1 is SGHAT and CDR2 FQNNGV. This CDR3 is built from 12 residues. In DNA form, the CDR3 reads TGTGCCAGCAGCTTCCCTCTGGGGGAGCAGTACTTC. This gives the protein CASSFPLGEQYF.

The chain recombines TRBV27 with TRBJ2-5; D is possibly TRBD2 (5 bases). The last part of the DNA fits TRBJ2-7 better; the J call may be wrong. The CDR3 is 15 residues long. In germline, CDR1 is MNHEY, CDR2 SMNVEV (reference sequence). This chain's CDR3 is CASRPYEGEFYEQYF. The DNA of the CDR3 is TGTGCCAGCAGGCCCTATGAGGGAGAATTCTACGAGCAGTACTTC.

This clonotype turned up a few times. The chain joins TRBV7-2 to TRBJ2-6; D not resolved. The CDR3 contains 17 residues. The V gene lost 3 bases and the J gene lost 0 bases, with 12 bases spanning the gap. CDR1 is SGHTA and CDR2 is FQGNSA in the germline V gene. DNA of the CDR3: TGTGCCAGCAGCTTGAGATATCATCTCTCTGGGGCCAACGTCCTGACTTTC. Protein product: CASSLRYHLSGANVLTF.

At least ten counts were recorded for this clonotype. The CDR3 nucleotides read TGTGCCAGCAGTTATAACGCAGGGGCGTCGAATGAGCAGTTCTTC. Encoded protein: CASSYNAGASNEQFF. The rearrangement joins TRBV6-6 to TRBJ2-1; D might be TRBD1 (6 bases). In germline, CDR1 is MNHNY, CDR2 SVGAGI (reference sequence). The CDR3 spans 15 residues. V dropped 3 bases and J dropped 7 bases, with 16 bases sitting between them.

This clonotype has just a few counts. V is TRBV20-1 and J is TRBJ2-5; unclear D gene. The V gene lost 3 bases and the J gene lost 2 bases, with 10 bases spanning the gap. This CDR3 comprises 13 residues. CDR1 is DFQATT, CDR2 SNEGSKA, per germline (reference sequence). The CDR3 coding sequence is TGCAGTGCTAGTGAGTGGGCGCAAGAGACCCAGTACTTC. It codes for CSASEWAQETQYF.

This clonotype was picked up many times. At one end the junction does not follow the germline gene, possibly because of a read error. This rearrangement joins TRBV12-3 or TRBV12-4 to TRBJ2-5; D not certain. The CDR3 runs to 13 residues. The DNA of the CDR3 is TGTGCCAGCAGATTAGCCATTCAAGAGACCCAGTACTTC. Its protein is CASRLAIQETQYF.

In its sample, this clonotype was seen a few times. The rearrangement links TRBV29-1 to TRBJ2-7; 7 positions match TRBD1. CDR3 size: 12 residues. V lost 6 bases and J lost 3; bases outside the gene matches: 5. The germline CDR1 and CDR2 sequences are SQVTM and ANQGSEA. The DNA of the CDR3 is TGCAGCGTCCGGGACAGATACTACGAGCAGTACTTC. Its translation: CSVRDRYYEQYF.

V gene TRBV3-1 combines with J gene TRBJ2-2; D not certain. The V gene lost 1 base and the J gene lost 5 bases, with 11 bases spanning the gap. Germline values: CDR1 LGHDT, CDR2 YNNKEL (reference sequence). This CDR3 is 15 amino acids long. The CDR3 sequence: CASSQVRPQTGELFF. As DNA, the CDR3 is TGTGCCAGCAGCCAAGTTCGGCCACAGACCGGGGAGCTGTTTTTT.

This clonotype was seen a handful of times. The gene calls are TRBV12-3 or TRBV12-4 and TRBJ1-6, with D maybe TRBD1 (6 bases). V lost 7 bases, J lost 7 bases, and 11 bases lay in between. The CDR3 has 13 residues. CDR3 protein: CASTETGNSPLHF. The CDR3 DNA follows: TGTGCCAGCACCGAAACAGGGAATTCACCCCTCCACTTT.

This clonotype was found a few times. The chain combines TRBV24-1 with TRBJ1-4; 7 bases agree with TRBD1. V was pared by 7 bases and J by 12 bases, with 7 bases of the junction left unmatched. Looked up from germline, CDR1 is KGHDR and CDR2 is SFDVKD. The CDR3 consists of 12 residues. CDR3 nucleotide sequence: TGTGCCACCAGCGTCACAGGGGCGGAACTGTTTTTT. This codes for CATSVTGAELFF.

This clonotype was counted once. This chain joins TRBV25-1 and TRBJ2-3; unclear D gene. V lost 2 bases and J 3 bases, leaving 3 bases between the germline ends. Germline V gene lookup returns CDR1 MGHDK and CDR2 SYGVNS. This CDR3 spans 12 amino acids. The CDR3 loop is CASSESTDTQYF. In DNA, the CDR3 is TGTGCCAGCAGTGAAAGTACAGATACGCAGTATTTT.

This clonotype was seen more than once but under ten times. V is TRBV28 and J is TRBJ2-4; D is unclear. Trimming took off 8 bases at V and 5 bases at J, with 16 bases between the two ends. The length of the CDR3 is 14 residues. CDR1 is MDHEN, CDR2 SYDVKM, per germline. The CDR3 DNA follows: TGTGCCAGCTCGCCGACAAGTTTCCAAAACATTCAGTACTTC. This codes for CASSPTSFQNIQYF.

The V and J genes are TRBV4-3 and TRBJ2-7; D uncertain. Germline lookup yields CDR1 LGHNA and CDR2 YSLEER. The CDR3 spans 14 residues. Between the trimmed V and J ends, which lost 0 bases and 3 bases, there was a span of 9 bases. CDR3 DNA: TGCGCCAGCAGCCAAGAATCCATGGGCTACGAGCAGTACTTC. This gives the protein CASSQESMGYEQYF.

CDR3 sequence reads: CASTNTPQGINLDQPQHF. The CDR3, as DNA: TGTGCCAGCACCAATACCCCACAGGGCATAAACCTGGATCAGCCCCAGCATTTT. The chain combines TRBV7-3 with TRBJ1-5; tentatively, D is TRBD1 (6 bases). V lost 7 bases, J lost 5 bases, and 27 bases lay in between. The germline gives CDR1 SGHTA, CDR2 FQGTGA. The CDR3 loop spans 18 amino acids.

This clonotype was picked up a small number of times. The chain carries TRBV18 and TRBJ1-6; D not certain. The V gene lost 6 bases and the J gene lost 11 bases, with 14 bases spanning the gap. Germline loops: CDR1 KGHSH, CDR2 LQKENI. The length of the CDR3 is 13 residues. The CDR3: CASSGEIGTPLHF. CDR3 bases: TGTGCCAGCTCGGGCGAGATTGGGACACCCCTCCACTTT.